These 13 T cell receptor beta chains originate from one sample sequenced in a study of blood T cell repertoires in COVID-19. The repertoire was sequenced with immunoSEQ multiplex PCR; TCRdb's copy has only in-frame clones and lacks some. The data hold around 400,000 clones, with more than 85% observed a single time. Sequencing was performed on PBMCs or T cells enriched from blood (not recorded which). These receptors were taken from a woman between 40 and 55 years old who had been exposed to COVID-19.

This clone was picked up one time. A read error may account for a junction end that differs from germline. This chain connects TRBV7-7 to TRBJ2-1, with 12 positions matching TRBD2. The V gene's germline CDR1 is SSHAT and CDR2 FNYEAQ (reference sequence). The CDR3 length is 14 residues. In DNA, the CDR3 is TGTGCTAGCAGCCTGACTAGCGGGAGTCATGAGCAGTTCTTC. Translated, it gives CASSLTSGSHEQFF.

The V and J genes are TRBV6-5 and TRBJ2-7; possible D gene TRBD2, 5 bases. The CDR3 has 14 amino acids. V was clipped by 5 bases and J by 0 bases, with 11 bases between them. Per the germline V gene, CDR1 is MNHEY and CDR2 is SVGAGI. The CDR3 spells CASSKDWSSYEQYF. The CDR3 region has the DNA TGTGCCAGCAGTAAGGACTGGAGCTCCTACGAGCAGTACTTC.

The chain employs TRBV19 and TRBJ2-5; perhaps TRBD1 as D (6 bases). The CDR3 runs 15 residues. Per germline, CDR1 LNHDA and CDR2 SQIVND (reference sequence). V was shortened by 4 bases and J by 5 bases, with 17 bases between the two germline ends. The CDR3 sequence: CASSTGATIRETQYF. CDR3 DNA: TGTGCCAGTAGTACAGGGGCTACAATCCGGGAGACCCAGTACTTC.

The chain couples TRBV27 to TRBJ2-1; 10 bases line up with TRBD2. The CDR3 length is 14 residues. With 8 bases clipped from V and 2 bases from J, the junction kept 3 bases outside the gene matches. Germline CDR1 is MNHEY and CDR2 is SMNVEV (reference sequence). CDR3 protein: CASCTSGAYNEQFF. The DNA for the CDR3 is TGTGCCAGCTGTACTAGCGGGGCCTACAATGAGCAGTTCTTC.

V gene TRBV6-5 combines with J gene TRBJ2-5; 7 positions agree with TRBD1. The CDR3 is made up of 15 amino acids. Per the germline V gene, CDR1 is MNHEY and CDR2 is SVGAGI. The J segment lost 4 bases and the V segment lost 4 bases, leaving 9 bases of the junction unmatched. The CDR3 DNA reads TGTGCCAGCAGTTGGTCGGGACAGCTTGTAGAGACCCAGTACTTC. It is translated as CASSWSGQLVETQYF.

This clone was counted once. J is TRBJ1-2 and V is TRBV30; D is undetermined. The germline gives CDR1 GTSNPN, CDR2 SVGIG (reference sequence). The CDR3 sequence is 12 residues long. V was clipped by 4 bases and J by 4 bases, with 10 bases between them. Written as DNA, the CDR3 is TGTGCCTGGACTGGGCCTTCCTATGGCTACACCTTC. It specifies CAWTGPSYGYTF.

The chain employs TRBV2 and TRBJ2-2; 7 bases align to TRBD2. The CDR3 extends over 15 amino acids. The V gene end was trimmed by 6 bases and the J gene end by 6 bases; junction bases not matched to a gene: 10. CDR1 is SNHLY, CDR2 FYNNEI, per germline. CDR3 loop: CASRQRGGGAGELFF. The CDR3 DNA reads TGTGCCAGCAGGCAACGGGGCGGGGGAGCCGGGGAGCTGTTTTTT.

The rearrangement joins TRBV30 to TRBJ1-2; 10 positions match TRBD1. This CDR3 has 13 amino acids. Losses at the gene ends were 5 bases for V and 8 bases for J; bases not matched to a gene: 8. The V gene's germline CDR1 is GTSNPN and CDR2 SVGIG (reference sequence). The CDR3 reads CAWSTGGITGYTF. The CDR3, as DNA: TGTGCCTGGTCGACAGGGGGCATTACAGGCTACACCTTC.

The gene calls are TRBV25-1 and TRBJ1-1; the D is unclear. V lost 4 bases, J lost 1 base, and 7 bases lay in between. The germline V gene has CDR1 MGHDK and CDR2 SYGVNS. The CDR3 totals 13 residues. CDR3 protein: CASSVSENTEAFF. DNA of the CDR3: TGTGCCAGCAGTGTCTCAGAGAACACTGAAGCTTTCTTT.

CDR3: CASSSGGEDTIYF. CDR3 coding DNA: TGTGCCAGCAGCTCGGGGGGGGAAGACACCATATATTTT. The V and J genes are TRBV7-2 and TRBJ1-3, with D tentatively TRBD1 (5 bases). This CDR3 has 13 residues. Germline V gene data show CDR1 as SGHTA and CDR2 as FQGNSA. Trimming took 4 bases from V and 8 from J, leaving 12 bases between them. The full variable domain, its missing parts supplied by reference TRBV7-2 and TRBJ1-3, is GAGVSQSPSNKVTEKGKDVELRCDPISGHTALYWYRQSLGQGLEFLIYFQGNSAPDKSGLPSDRFSAERTGGSVSTLTIQRTQQEDSAVYLCASSSGGEDTIYFGEGSWLTVV.

The chain employs TRBV6-5 and TRBJ1-3; D may be TRBD1 (6 bases). Germline values: CDR1 MNHEY, CDR2 SVGAGI. The V end lost 6 bases, the J end lost 0 bases, and 12 bases lay between the germline ends. This CDR3 has 15 amino acids. CDR3 region: CASSRDTLSGNTIYF. As DNA, the CDR3 is TGTGCCAGCAGCCGGGACACGCTCTCTGGAAACACCATATATTTT.

The V and J genes are TRBV1 and TRBJ2-2; the D call in the table, TRBD2, was not verified against the DNA. TRBV1 is designated a pseudogene. The CDR3 runs to 22 residues. The DNA for the CDR3 is TGCACCAGCAGCCAGGATTACGCCTCTGCCGCCTTCAGCGGGGGGGCAACCGGGGAGCTGTTTTTT. Its protein is CTSSQDYASAAFSGGATGELFF.

The chain is built from TRBV11-1 and TRBJ1-1; 7 nucleotides agree with TRBD1. J was trimmed by 10 bases and V by 1 base; bases with no gene match: 9. CDR1 and CDR2 from the germline V gene are SGHAT and FQDESV (reference sequence). The CDR3 contains 14 residues. The CDR3 DNA is TGTGCCAGCAGCTTAGTCTACAGGGGTGATGTAGCTTTCTTT. It specifies CASSLVYRGDVAFF.